Listed here are 23 T cell receptor beta chains from one sample, sequenced in a study of T cells after yellow fever vaccination. TCRdb reanalysed the 5' RACE reads using MiXCR and keeps one entry per CDR3 protein. The top ten clones hold roughly 17% of a sample with approximately 610,000 distinct CDR3 sequences, roughly a sixth of them seen once. Source: PBMCs, taken 5 days after the first yellow fever vaccination. The receptors shown here come from a man in his late teens or twenties who received the YFV17D yellow fever vaccine.

The chain has TRBV29-1 and TRBJ2-3, with 9 bases identical to TRBD1. The CDR3 is made up of 16 amino acids. Germline V gene lookup returns CDR1 SQVTM and CDR2 ANQGSEA. V was pared by 6 bases and J by 2 bases, with 12 bases of the junction left unmatched. CDR3 sequence: CSVRTGTGLVTDTQYF. The DNA of the CDR3 is TGCAGCGTAAGGACCGGGACAGGGTTAGTCACAGATACGCAGTATTTT.

This clonotype was found a few times. The chain carries TRBV7-9 and TRBJ1-2; possible D gene TRBD1, 5 bases. CDR1 SEHNR and CDR2 FQNEAQ come from the germline V gene (reference sequence). The ends were cut back, 2 bases at V and 4 bases at J, with 20 bases in the middle. The CDR3 is 17 amino acids. CDR3 sequence reads: CASSLSGANTLPYGYTF. The CDR3, as DNA: TGTGCCAGCAGCTTAAGTGGGGCGAATACGCTTCCCTATGGCTACACCTTC. Drawing the rest from reference TRBV7-9 and TRBJ1-2, the complete variable domain is DTGVSQNPRHKITKRGQNVTFRCDPISEHNRLYWYRQTLGQGPEFLTYFQNEAQLEKSRLLSDRFSAERPKGSFSTLEIQRTEQGDSAMYLCASSLSGANTLPYGYTFGSGTRLTVV.

The gene calls are TRBV4-1 and TRBJ1-5; no firm D call. CDR1 and CDR2 from the germline V gene are MGHRA and YSYEKL. The CDR3 totals 15 residues. Trimming removed 4 bases at V and 7 bases at J, with 17 bases between. The CDR3 DNA sequence: TGCGCCAGCAGCCCTCGAGGTGGGGATCGGCAGCCCCAGCATTTT. It encodes CASSPRGGDRQPQHF.

This clonotype was detected only a few times. CDR3 DNA: TGTGCCAGCTTGACAGGGGCTGCAACTAATGAAAAACTGTTTTTT. Translation: CASLTGAATNEKLFF. The rearrangement joins TRBV6-1 to TRBJ1-4; 8 bases line up with TRBD1. The CDR3 runs to 15 residues. Unmatched junction bases numbered 5, after V lost 8 bases and J lost 0 bases. The germline gives CDR1 MNHNS, CDR2 SASEGT.

This chain joins TRBV5-1 and TRBJ2-1; maybe TRBD1 (7 bases). The CDR3 has 17 residues. CDR1 SGHRS and CDR2 YFSETQ come from the germline V gene. Deletions cut 1 base from V and 4 bases from J, with 18 bases between. Written as DNA, the CDR3 is TGCGCCAGCAGCTTGAGTAGGAGGGGGCCTATTTACAATGAGCAGTTCTTC. It codes for CASSLSRRGPIYNEQFF.

This clonotype was seen once. This chain uses TRBV6-5 with TRBJ1-2; 10 bases align to TRBD1. CDR1 and CDR2 (germline): MNHEY, SVGAGI. V lost 4 bases to trimming and J lost 7 bases; unmatched junction nucleotides: 12. The CDR3 length is 16 residues. The CDR3 sequence: CASSFTGTGESGGYTF. CDR3 nucleotide sequence: TGTGCCAGCAGTTTCACCGGGACAGGGGAGTCGGGTGGCTACACCTTC.

The chain is built from TRBV28 and TRBJ1-5, with 10 nucleotides matching TRBD1. This CDR3 comprises 16 residues. V lost 6 bases, J lost 8 bases, and 13 bases stayed unmatched. Per germline, CDR1 MDHEN and CDR2 SYDVKM. This chain's CDR3 is CASRRPRTGGREPQHF. In DNA, the CDR3 is TGTGCCAGCAGGCGACCCCGGACAGGGGGTCGGGAGCCCCAGCATTTT.

The rearrangement joins TRBV20-1 to TRBJ2-3, with 9 bases fitting TRBD2. The CDR3 length is 17 residues. The junction had 14 bases not matched to a gene; V was cut back by 5 bases and J by 2 bases. The germline CDR1 and CDR2 sequences are DFQATT and SNEGSKA (reference sequence). CDR3 protein: CSAPLNSAGGPTDTQYF. In nucleotides, the CDR3 is TGCAGTGCTCCACTCAACTCAGCGGGGGGCCCCACAGATACGCAGTATTTT.

There are a few counts of this clonotype. The rearrangement joins TRBV27 to TRBJ1-1; tentative D call: TRBD1 (5 bases). The CDR3 has 14 amino acids. V dropped 5 bases and J dropped 4 bases, with 14 bases sitting between them. Germline-derived CDR1 and CDR2 are MNHEY and SMNVEV (reference sequence). The CDR3 DNA follows: TGTGCCAGCAGTCCCAGGGCAGGGAGCACTGAAGCTTTCTTT. It encodes CASSPRAGSTEAFF.

The chain links TRBV25-1 to TRBJ2-7; D remains unclear. Between the trimmed V and J ends, which lost 5 bases and 4 bases, there was a span of 18 bases. This CDR3 has 15 residues. Germline V gene sequence: CDR1 MGHDK, CDR2 SYGVNS. The CDR3 DNA reads as TGTGCCAGCAGTCCCCGGATGGTTCCTCGGTACGAGCAGTACGTC. Protein sequence: CASSPRMVPRYEQYV.

This clonotype has a count of ten or more. The V gene is TRBV2, the J gene TRBJ2-7; 7 positions agree with TRBD1. The length of the CDR3 is 14 residues. Per the germline V gene, CDR1 is SNHLY and CDR2 is FYNNEI. The V gene end was trimmed by 8 bases and the J gene end by 4 bases; junction bases not matched to a gene: 11. As DNA, the CDR3 is TGTGCCAGCGGGGCACAGGGGTCTGGTTACGAGCAGTACTTC. Its protein is CASGAQGSGYEQYF.

The J gene is TRBJ1-1, the V gene TRBV4-1; D is uncertain. Trimming removed 4 bases from V and 3 bases from J, with 15 bases in between. The germline gives CDR1 MGHRA, CDR2 YSYEKL. CDR3 length equals 15 residues. In DNA, the CDR3 is TGCGCCAGCAGCCTGATCGACCCGGGAGACACTGAAGCTTTCTTT. This encodes CASSLIDPGDTEAFF.

This clonotype was observed a few times. The rearrangement joins TRBV29-1 to TRBJ2-1; no clear D gene. The germline gives CDR1 SQVTM, CDR2 ANQGSEA. This CDR3 region has 10 residues. Deletions cut 1 base from V and 12 bases from J, with 7 bases between. This CDR3 reads CSVEGLVQFF. The DNA of the CDR3 is TGCAGCGTTGAAGGGCTCGTGCAGTTCTTC.

The CDR3 is CASSDGTAKSYGYTF. As DNA, the CDR3 is TGCGCCAGCAGCGATGGGACAGCTAAGAGCTATGGCTACACCTTC. This chain links TRBV5-1 with TRBJ1-2; 7 bases are shared with TRBD1. V dropped 4 bases and J dropped 4; count of bases not matched to a gene: 10. The CDR3 spans 15 residues. CDR1 is SGHRS, CDR2 YFSETQ, per germline. Looking up the rest from reference TRBV5-1 and TRBJ1-2 gives the full variable domain: KAGVTQTPRYLIKTRGQQVTLSCSPISGHRSVSWYQQTPGQGLQFLFEYFSETQRNKGNFPGRFSGRQFSNSRSEMNVSTLELGDSALYLCASSDGTAKSYGYTFGSGTRLTVV.

This clonotype was seen repeatedly, ten times or more. J is TRBJ2-3 and V is TRBV5-1; 7 nucleotides align to TRBD1. Germline V lookup: CDR1 SGHRS, CDR2 YFSETQ. The junction had 10 bases not matched to a gene; V was cut back by 5 bases and J by 4 bases. This CDR3 is 15 amino acids long. CDR3 sequence (DNA): TGCGCCAGCAGTTATACCGGGACAGCATCAGATACGCAGTATTTT. Translated, it gives CASSYTGTASDTQYF.

The rearrangement joins TRBV6-2 or TRBV6-3 to TRBJ2-7; 10 positions agree with TRBD2. V was clipped by 5 bases and J by 3 bases; unmatched bases: 7. Germline V gene data show CDR1 as MNHEY and CDR2 as SVGEGT. The CDR3 has 15 amino acids. CDR3 region: CASSRTSGVYYEQYV. CDR3 DNA sequence: TGTGCCAGCAGTCGGACTAGCGGAGTGTACTACGAGCAGTACGTC.

This chain links TRBV7-3 with TRBJ1-1; no reliable D call. Germline-derived CDR1 and CDR2 are SGHTA and FQGTGA. The CDR3 loop spans 13 amino acids. Trimming shortened V by 4 bases and J by 5 bases, and 11 bases separated the two germline ends. The CDR3 sequence: CASSSLVGTEAFF. CDR3 nucleotide sequence: TGTGCCAGCAGCTCCCTCGTCGGAACTGAAGCTTTCTTT.

This clonotype has more than one count but fewer than ten. CDR3 region: CSAPYLGGTQYF. The CDR3 coding sequence is TGCAGTGCTCCTTATCTGGGTGGGACCCAGTACTTC. V usage is TRBV20-1 and J usage is TRBJ2-5; D gene unclear. The CDR3 runs to 12 residues. Germline CDR1 reads DFQATT; CDR2 reads SNEGSKA (reference sequence). Trimming stripped 5 bases from V and 7 bases from J, with 14 bases between.

The rearrangement links TRBV28 to TRBJ2-7, with 8 positions matching TRBD1. This CDR3 has 19 residues. The junction had 17 bases not matched to a gene; V was cut back by 0 bases and J by 4 bases. Germline values: CDR1 MDHEN, CDR2 SYDVKM. The CDR3 sequence is CASSLCFFSRGQGAYEQYV. For the CDR3, the DNA is TGTGCCAGCAGTTTATGCTTCTTTTCTCGCGGTCAGGGGGCGTACGAGCAGTACGTC.

This chain joins TRBV4-1 and TRBJ2-3, with TRBD1 identical over 7 bases. Germline V CDR1 and CDR2: MGHRA, YSYEKL. The J segment lost 6 bases and the V segment lost 4 bases, leaving 7 bases of the junction unmatched. The CDR3 sequence is 14 residues long. CDR3 coding DNA: TGCGCCAGCAGCCCTCGGGACAGCCCCGATACGCAGTATTTT. As protein: CASSPRDSPDTQYF.

This clonotype was seen only a few times. The rearrangement joins TRBV30 to TRBJ1-6, with TRBD1 as a possible D gene (5 bases). The CDR3 has 14 amino acids. V was shortened by 0 bases and J by 7 bases, with 10 bases between the two germline ends. Germline CDR1 reads GTSNPN; CDR2 reads SVGIG (reference sequence). CDR3 DNA: TGTGCCTGGAGTGTACTGGACAAAAATTCACCCCTCCACTTT. It specifies CAWSVLDKNSPLHF.

V and J are TRBV10-3 and TRBJ2-1, with 8 positions matching TRBD1. The V gene's germline CDR1 is ENHRY and CDR2 SYGVKD. V shed 6 bases and J 4 bases; nucleotides not matched to a gene: 5. CDR3 length equals 14 residues. The CDR3 region has the DNA TGTGCCATCAGGGGACAGGAATCTTACAATGAGCAGTTCTTC. It specifies CAIRGQESYNEQFF.

The gene calls are TRBV20-1 and TRBJ1-6, with D unresolved. Germline assignment: CDR1 DFQATT and CDR2 SNEGSKA (reference sequence). CDR3 length: 14 residues. V was pared by 3 bases and J by 0 bases, with 6 bases between. The CDR3 coding sequence is TGCAGTGCTAGGTCTTACTCCTATAATTCACCCCTCCACTTT. Translated, it gives CSARSYSYNSPLHF.